The 8 T cell receptor beta chains below come from one sample, sequenced in a study of blood T cell repertoires in COVID-19. Sequencing was performed with immunoSEQ multiplex PCR; in TCRdb, only in-frame clones are kept and a portion is missing. The table lists approximately 310,000 clones, around 85% of them singletons, with around 2.2% in the top ten. The specimen sequenced was PBMCs or T cells enriched from blood (not recorded which). These receptors all stem from a man aged 30 to 45 who had recovered from COVID-19.

This clone came up a few times. The rearrangement links TRBV5-1 to TRBJ2-6, with 10 bases matching TRBD1. Trimming cost V 3 bases and J 2 bases; bases outside gene matches: 8. Germline assignment: CDR1 SGHRS and CDR2 YFSETQ. This CDR3 has 18 residues. CDR3 amino acids: CASSYPGQGTTGANVLTF. DNA for the CDR3: TGCGCCAGCAGCTATCCGGGACAGGGGACAACTGGGGCCAACGTCCTGACTTTC.

The chain links TRBV19 to TRBJ1-3; D is undetermined. Deletions cut 7 bases from V and 2 bases from J, with 6 bases between. The CDR3 runs to 12 residues. The V gene's germline CDR1 is LNHDA and CDR2 SQIVND (reference sequence). This CDR3 reads CASNGPGNTIYF. CDR3 coding DNA: TGTGCCAGTAACGGTCCTGGAAACACCATATATTTT.

The genes are TRBV21-1 and TRBJ2-5; TRBD1 is the table's D call, not checked against the DNA. TRBV21-1 constitutes a pseudogene. The CDR3 extends over 13 amino acids. The CDR3 nucleotides are TGTGCCAGCAGCAAGAACAGTCAAGAGACCCAGTACTTC. It encodes CASSKNSQETQYF.

This chain connects TRBV4-2 to TRBJ2-7; 13 bases agree with TRBD2. The length of the CDR3 is 15 residues. Germline trimming cut 4 bases from V and 1 base from J; bases unmatched to any gene: 1. Germline V lookup: CDR1 LGHNA, CDR2 YNFKEQ. The CDR3 sequence is CASSLLAGGSYEQYF. Written as DNA, the CDR3 is TGTGCCAGCAGCCTACTAGCGGGGGGGTCCTACGAGCAGTACTTC.

This clone was detected only once. The chain has TRBV6-5 and TRBJ1-1; no reliable D call. Trimming shortened V by 10 bases and J by 1 base, and 10 bases separated the two germline ends. Germline V gene lookup returns CDR1 MNHEY and CDR2 SVGAGI. The CDR3 covers 12 residues. The CDR3 nucleotides read TGTGCCACCCATCCCGGGAACACTGAAGCTTTCTTT. Its translation is CATHPGNTEAFF.

The chain carries TRBV5-1 and TRBJ2-3; TRBD2 matches 8 bases. CDR3 length equals 16 residues. Germline CDR1 SGHRS, CDR2 YFSETQ. The V segment lost 4 bases and the J segment 4 bases; nucleotides outside the gene matches: 11. DNA of the CDR3: TGCGCCAGCAGCCCTATCAAAAGCGGGGGCGCAGATACGCAGTATTTT. Protein: CASSPIKSGGADTQYF.

The chain couples TRBV19 to TRBJ1-1; D perhaps matches TRBD1 (5 bases). The V and J ends lost 5 bases and 7 bases respectively, with 17 bases between them. Per the germline V gene, CDR1 is LNHDA and CDR2 is SQIVND (reference sequence). The CDR3 runs to 14 residues. CDR3 nucleotides: TGTGCCAGTAGTGAGGCGGGACGGACCCTTGAAGCTTTCTTT. Protein product: CASSEAGRTLEAFF.

The chain recombines TRBV19 with TRBJ2-1; no reliable D call. CDR3 size: 13 residues. CDR1 is LNHDA and CDR2 is SQIVND in the germline V gene (reference sequence). The germline V and J ends were trimmed by 4 bases and 4 bases, with 8 bases remaining between them. In nucleotides, the CDR3 is TGTGCCAGTAGTAACTCACTGTACAATGAGCAGTTCTTC. It encodes CASSNSLYNEQFF. Filled out from reference TRBV19 and TRBJ2-1, the complete variable domain reads DGGITQSPKYLFRKEGQNVTLSCEQNLNHDAMYWYRQDPGQGLRLIYYSQIVNDFQKGDIAEGYSVSREKKESFPLTVTSAQKNPTAFYLCASSNSLYNEQFFGPGTRLTVL.